A selection of T cell receptor beta chains follows, all from one sample in a study of graft-versus-host responses after intestinal transplantation. Antigens of these TCRs are unknown. TCRdb's table, derived via immunoSEQ multiplex PCR, lists solely in-frame clones and lacks some. The data show some 96,000 clones, less than 90% seen once. Sequenced material: unstimulated CD4+ T cells sorted from spleen or lymph node cells, taken before transplant. The source of these receptors is a human donor who was the organ donor for an intestinal transplant. CDR3s include the opening cysteine and the closing phenylalanine or tryptophan. Fields, in order: J gene, D gene, V gene, clone size, CDR3 protein, CDR3 DNA. The D gene is left open where the match is weak. Part of the rows lack a size; the others show once, few, many or a class for expanded clones.

TRBJ2-7 | TRBD1 | TRBV7-3 | . | CASSLTAGGYEQYF | TGTGCCAGCAGCTTAACAGCAGGGGGCTACGAGCAGTACTTC
TRBJ1-5 | . | TRBV6-5 | . | CAIKFGPGVNQPQHF | TGTGCCATCAAATTTGGGCCAGGGGTGAATCAGCCCCAGCATTTT
TRBJ1-1 | . | TRBV6-5 | . | CASSRDTEAFF | TGTGCCAGCAGCCGCGACACTGAAGCTTTCTTT
TRBJ2-7 | TRBD1 | TRBV30 | . | CAWNRLGTGGPKYF | TGTGCCTGGAACCGCCTAGGGACAGGGGGTCCCAAGTACTTC
TRBJ1-1 | . | TRBV9 | . | CASSSSQGRIFNTEAFF | TGTGCCAGCAGCTCCTCCCAGGGACGGATCTTTAACACTGAAGCTTTCTTT
TRBJ2-7 | TRBD1 | TRBV28 | . | CASRQMDRALPYF | TGTGCCAGCAGACAAATGGACAGGGCCCTGCCGTACTTC
TRBJ1-4 | . | TRBV10-2 | . | CASTPSRGNEKLFF | TGCGCCAGCACCCCGTCAAGGGGCAATGAAAAACTGTTTTTT
TRBJ1-1 | . | TRBV6-1 | . | CASSSELRDTEAFF | TGTGCCAGCTCATCGGAGCTTAGAGACACTGAGGCTTTCTTT
TRBJ1-5 | TRBD1 | TRBV5-1 | . | CASSLGTGGNQPQHF | TGCGCCAGCAGCCTCGGGACAGGGGGAAATCAGCCCCAGCATTTT
TRBJ2-7 | . | TRBV7-7 | . | CASSLDGGKQYF | TGTGCCAGCAGCTTAGATGGGGGCAAGCAGTACTTC
TRBJ2-5 | TRBD2 | TRBV5-1 | . | CASSSSGPYQETQYF | TGCGCCAGCAGCTCTAGCGGGCCTTACCAAGAGACCCAGTACTTC
TRBJ1-3 | . | TRBV7-9 | . | CASSLSGNTIYF | TGTGCCAGCAGCTTATCAGGAAACACCATATATTTT
TRBJ2-1 | . | TRBV4-1 | . | CASSLPTLSSYNEQFF | TGCGCCAGCAGCCTCCCAACCCTCAGCTCCTACAATGAGCAGTTCTTC
TRBJ1-5 | . | TRBV30 | . | CAWSVPLPEGTLQPQHF | TGTGCCTGGAGTGTACCCCTCCCTGAAGGGACGTTGCAGCCCCAGCATTTT
TRBJ2-1 | TRBD2 | TRBV7-9 | once | CASSPPFSGGSNIEQFF | TGTGCCAGCAGCCCCCCCTTTAGCGGGGGGTCTAATATTGAGCAGTTCTTC
TRBJ2-6 | . | TRBV10-3 | . | CAISEGPINVLTF | TGTGCCATCAGTGAAGGCCCCATCAACGTCCTGACTTTC
TRBJ1-1 | . | TRBV4-2 | once | CASSPDRPMNTEAFF | TGTGCCAGCAGCCCCGACAGGCCCATGAACACTGAAGCTTTCTTT
TRBJ1-2 | . | TRBV4-1 | once | CASSLTGINYGYTF | TGCGCCAGCAGCCTAACAGGGATAAACTATGGCTACACCTTC
TRBJ1-5 | . | TRBV30 | . | CAWSRFGQPQHF | TGTGCCTGGAGTAGGTTCGGTCAGCCCCAGCATTTT
TRBJ2-2 | TRBD1 | TRBV27 | . | CASSLSWTGNTGELFF | TGTGCCAGCAGTTTATCGTGGACAGGGAACACCGGGGAGCTGTTTTTT
TRBJ2-7 | . | TRBV4-2 | few | CASSQDLDYEQYF | TGTGCCAGCAGCCAAGATCTCGACTACGAGCAGTACTTC
TRBJ2-5 | . | TRBV6-5 | . | CASSTSRETQYF | TGTGCCAGCAGTACCTCCCGGGAGACCCAGTACTTC
TRBJ1-2 | . | TRBV28 | . | CASRLGGRGYTF | TGTGCCAGCAGACTGGGGGGACGAGGCTACACCTTC
TRBJ1-6 | TRBD1 | TRBV30 | . | CAWMRGQWDSPLHF | TGTGCCTGGATGCGGGGACAGTGGGACTCACCCCTCCACTTT
TRBJ1-5 | TRBD1 | TRBV30 | . | CAWSAGTGANQPQHF | TGTGCCTGGAGTGCCGGGACAGGGGCAAATCAGCCCCAGCATTTT
TRBJ2-5 | . | TRBV7-8 | . | CASSFMRLETQYF | TGTGCCAGCAGCTTCATGCGGCTGGAGACCCAGTACTTC
TRBJ1-2 | TRBD1 | TRBV5-1 | . | CASSLYGRTGLEGYGYTF | TGCGCCAGCAGCTTGTACGGCAGGACAGGGCTTGAAGGGTATGGCTACACCTTC
TRBJ2-2 | . | TRBV11-3 | . | CASSSPTGELFF | TGTGCCAGCAGCTCTCCCACCGGGGAGCTGTTTTTT
TRBJ2-7 | TRBD1 | TRBV10-3 | once | CAISEDARGREQYF | TGTGCCATCAGTGAGGACGCCAGGGGGCGAGAGCAGTACTTC
TRBJ2-7 | TRBD2 | TRBV28 | . | CASSSPREGRHEQYF | TGTGCCAGCAGCTCACCGAGGGAGGGGCGCCACGAGCAGTACTTC
TRBJ2-3 | . | TRBV5-1 | once | CASSLAGQGTDTQYF | TGCGCCAGCAGCTTGGCGGGTCAGGGGACAGATACGCAGTATTTT
TRBJ2-2 | . | TRBV28 | . | CASSSTLLANTGELFF | TGTGCCAGCAGTTCCACTCTGCTAGCCAACACCGGGGAGCTGTTTTTT
TRBJ1-2 | TRBD1 | TRBV28 | . | CASRDSYGYTF | TGTGCCAGCCGGGACAGCTATGGCTACACCTTC
TRBJ1-2 | TRBD1 | TRBV14 | . | CASSRHATGSYGYTF | TGTGCCAGCAGCCGGCACGCGACAGGGAGCTATGGCTACACCTTC
TRBJ1-1 | . | TRBV28 | . | CASRPLVRAEAFF | TGTGCCAGCAGGCCTTTGGTAAGGGCTGAAGCTTTCTTT
TRBJ2-3 | . | TRBV6-1 | . | CASSSGEGTDTQYF | TGTGCCAGCAGCTCAGGGGAGGGCACAGATACGCAGTATTTT
TRBJ1-5 | . | TRBV10-2 | . | CASSGFQEPQHF | TGCGCCAGCTCGGGGTTCCAGGAGCCCCAGCATTTT